Listed below are T cell receptor beta chains from one sample, sequenced in a study of radiotherapy plus CTLA-4 blockade in lung cancer. The assay was immunoSEQ multiplex PCR, and TCRdb's table has in-frame clones only and misses some. The table shows 60,000 to 70,000 clones, with around 81% occurring only once. The specimen comprised peripheral blood, sampled from a patient treated with radiotherapy plus ipilimumab. Receptors originate from a human donor with non-small cell lung cancer who had a partial response to radiotherapy plus ipilimumab. CDR3s include the opening cysteine and the closing phenylalanine or tryptophan. Each record gives: CDR3 length, D gene, J gene, clone size, V gene, CDR3 protein, CDR3 DNA. A D gene is named only where the DNA matches it firmly. Size is stated for part of the rows, as once, few or many counts, or as a class when the clone is expanded.

15 NA TRBJ2-6 NA TRBV11-3 CASSLLISGANVLTF TGTGCCAGCAGCCTGTTAATCTCTGGGGCCAACGTCCTGACCTTC
18 NA TRBJ2-3 NA TRBV7-3 CASSLRGKGTTTTDTQYF TGTGCCAGCAGCCTCCGGGGGAAGGGAACCACCACAACAGATACGCAGTATTTT
15 NA TRBJ2-7 NA TRBV19 CASRITDGSSYEQYF TGTGCCAGTAGAATAACGGACGGGAGCTCCTACGAGCAGTACTTC
19 NA TRBJ1-2 NA TRBV28 CASSTPLQHRPHFDYGYTF TGTGCCAGCAGTACCCCGTTACAGCACAGACCCCATTTTGACTATGGCTACACCTTC
16 TRBD2 TRBJ2-1 NA TRBV7-9 CASSWKGTSGYNEQFF TGTGCCAGCAGCTGGAAAGGGACTAGCGGATACAATGAGCAGTTCTTC
14 NA TRBJ2-5 NA TRBV2 CASSARGFRETQYF TGTGCCAGCAGTGCCCGGGGGTTCAGGGAGACCCAGTACTTC
13 NA TRBJ1-1 few TRBV10-3 CAIMGTANTEAFF TGTGCCATCATGGGGACTGCGAACACTGAAGCTTTCTTT
13 TRBD1 TRBJ2-7 NA TRBV11-3 CASSFGQDGEQYF TGTGCCAGCAGCTTTGGACAGGACGGCGAGCAGTACTTC
16 TRBD1 TRBJ2-7 few TRBV10-3 CATFTESGQGIYEQYF TGTGCCACCTTCACCGAATCGGGACAGGGTATATACGAGCAGTACTTC
16 NA TRBJ2-2 NA TRBV7-3 CASSLQPGQNTGELFF TGTGCCAGCAGCTTACAACCTGGGCAAAACACCGGGGAGCTGTTTTTT
15 TRBD1 TRBJ2-4 NA TRBV10-1 CASSEGGTGENIQYF TGCGCCAGCAGTGAGGGCGGGACAGGGGAAAACATTCAGTACTTC
16 NA TRBJ1-4 NA TRBV18 CASSPRPGESNEKLFF TGTGCCAGCTCACCCCGACCGGGGGAGTCTAATGAAAAACTGTTTTTT
11 NA TRBJ1-2 NA TRBV30 CAWSQYYGYTF TGTGCCTGGAGCCAGTACTATGGCTACACCTTC